This TCR beta chain was captured by sequencing in a study of beta chain features in type 1 diabetes. General observations from the study: Naive, central memory and regulatory TCRB repertoires appeared more similar among patients than healthy donors.

With respect to this clone: Its specificity is unknown.

All of the isolated RNA was reverse transcribed, so expressed TCRB transcripts were sequenced. TCRdb keeps only in-frame clones here, not all; method: immunoSEQ multiplex PCR. The repertoire consists of about 620,000 clones, with 15% occurring once and the leading ten covering approximately 0.093%. Germline-derived CDR1 and CDR2 are MNHEY and SMNVEV (reference sequence). The length of the CDR3 is 15 residues. With 1 base removed from V and 4 bases from J, the gap between germline ends came to 13 bases. The source material was naive CD4+ T cells from blood. The clonotype comes from a man aged 18-30 years in good health. The chain carries TRBV27 and TRBJ1-1; a weak D match, TRBD1 (5 bases). The CDR3 reads CASSLYGGRSTEAFF. CDR3 nucleotides: TGTGCCAGCAGTTTATATGGGGGTAGGAGCACTGAAGCTTTCTTT.